These T cell receptor beta chains were read from a single sample in a study of T cells in Graves' hyperthyroidism and ophthalmopathy. TCRdb fed the multiplex PCR reads into MiXCR, producing one record per CDR3 protein. Of roughly 350,000 distinct CDR3 sequences in the sample, roughly 14% were seen once. The material sequenced was blood. The source is a woman under 40 with Graves' ophthalmopathy. The CDR3 runs from the conserved cysteine through the conserved F or W. The D gene is left open where the match is weak. Clone size, where shown, is once, few, many, or a class for clones that have expanded.

clone_size j_call v_call d_call cdr3_aa cdr3_nt
- TRBJ2-1 TRBV20-1 TRBD2 CSARDTSRTSGIRRDEQFF TGCAGTGCTAGAGATACCTCCCGGACTAGCGGGATTAGGAGGGATGAGCAGTTCTTC
many TRBJ2-2 TRBV3-1 TRBD1 CASSPYPGQGATGELFF TGTGCCAGCAGCCCCTACCCCGGACAGGGGGCCACCGGGGAGCTGTTTTTT
many TRBJ2-5 TRBV2 - CASSVVRGIEYF TGTGCCAGCAGTGTTGTCAGGGGAATTGAGTACTTC
- TRBJ2-3 TRBV28 TRBD1 CASSSGTGAHSTQYF TGTGCCAGCAGTTCCGGGACAGGGGCACATAGTACGCAGTATTTT
many TRBJ1-1 TRBV11-2 - CASSVNGIGVEAFF TGTGCCAGCAGCGTAAATGGGATTGGGGTTGAAGCTTTCTTT
many TRBJ1-1 TRBV6-1 - CASSVGFMNTEAFF TGTGCCAGCAGTGTCGGGTTCATGAACACTGAAGCTTTCTTT
few TRBJ1-5 TRBV6-2/TRBV6-3 - CASIPTGQGHQPQHF TGTGCCAGCATTCCAACGGGGCAGGGACATCAGCCCCAGCATTTT
many TRBJ2-3 TRBV7-7 TRBD1 CASSFGTGNTDTQYF TGTGCTAGCAGCTTCGGGACAGGGAACACAGATACGCAGTATTTT
many TRBJ1-2 TRBV27 TRBD1 CASSAPGGKGYTF TGTGCCAGCAGTGCCCCAGGGGGCAAGGGCTACACCTTC
many TRBJ2-3 TRBV10-3 - CAISGQSTDTQYF TGTGCCATCAGTGGGCAGTCCACAGATACGCAGTATTTT